Listed below are T cell receptor beta chains from one sample, sequenced in a study of Ad26.COV2.S vaccination and SARS-CoV-2 variants. Assay: immunoSEQ multiplex PCR; the TCRdb copy retains only in-frame clones and omits some. The sample includes some 250,000 clones, approximately 87% of them seen just once. Sequencing used peripheral blood, obtained in a trial of Ad26.COV2.S vaccine versus placebo. These receptors all come from a person between 18 and 60 years old who received the Ad26.COV2.S COVID-19 vaccine or a placebo. The CDR3 runs from the conserved cysteine through the conserved F or W. D genes are given only for firm matches. Only part of the rows carry a size: once, few, many, or a class if the clone is expanded.

abundance | j_gene | d_gene | v_gene | CDR3aa | CDR3nt
. | TRBJ2-7 | . | TRBV19 | CASSIGRQKLGEQYF | TGTGCCAGTAGTATAGGGCGACAGAAATTGGGCGAGCAGTACTTC
. | TRBJ2-1 | TRBD2 | TRBV3-1/TRBV3-2 | CASSQYSGGFRSYNEQFF | TGTGCCAGCAGCCAATATAGCGGGGGGTTCCGCTCCTACAATGAGCAGTTCTTC
. | TRBJ1-4 | . | TRBV19 | CASSIWSGPEKLFF | TGTGCCAGTAGTATATGGTCGGGGCCGGAAAAACTGTTTTTT
. | TRBJ2-7 | . | TRBV13 | CASRRVTGFEQYF | TGTGCCAGCCGACGGGTGACGGGTTTCGAGCAGTACTTC
. | TRBJ1-1 | . | TRBV7-9 | CASSLGAANTEAFF | TGTGCCAGCAGCTTAGGAGCGGCGAACACTGAAGCTTTCTTT
. | TRBJ1-2 | . | TRBV7-7 | CASSLEEQGGGYTF | TGTGCTAGCAGCTTAGAGGAACAGGGCGGCGGCTACACCTTC
once | TRBJ2-1 | . | TRBV6-6 | CASSSTRNWEQFF | TGTGCCAGCAGTTCGACTCGGAATTGGGAGCAGTTCTTC
few | TRBJ1-6 | . | TRBV28 | CASSFPQKSSPLHF | TGTGCCAGCAGTTTCCCGCAGAAAAGTTCACCCCTCCACTTT
few | TRBJ2-7 | . | TRBV6-5 | CASSLVQGGSYEQYF | TGTGCCAGCAGCCTCGTGCAGGGGGGGTCCTACGAGCAGTACTTC
. | TRBJ1-1 | . | TRBV27 | CASSWGRPNTEAFF | TGTGCCAGCAGTTGGGGCAGGCCGAACACTGAAGCTTTCTTT
. | TRBJ2-7 | . | TRBV7-9 | CASSRDGYEQYF | TGTGCCAGCAGCAGGGACGGCTACGAGCAGTACTTC
once | TRBJ2-5 | TRBD1 | TRBV7-2 | CASSLMGQYQETQYF | TGTGCCAGCAGCTTGATGGGACAGTACCAAGAGACCCAGTACTTC
. | TRBJ2-3 | . | TRBV7-2 | CASSLDAGLTRTDTQYF | TGTGCCAGCAGCTTAGATGCCGGACTTACTCGCACAGATACGCAGTATTTT
. | TRBJ1-5 | . | TRBV7-6 | CASSLGATSNQPQHF | TGTGCCAGCAGCTTGGGGGCGACTAGCAATCAGCCCCAGCATTTT
. | TRBJ2-2 | . | TRBV24-1 | CATSDFSGSGELFF | TGTGCCACCAGTGATTTTTCAGGGTCCGGGGAGCTGTTTTTT
. | TRBJ2-2 | . | TRBV7-3 | CASSLTNGELFF | TGTGCCAGCAGCTTAACGAACGGGGAGCTGTTTTTT
. | TRBJ2-1 | . | TRBV7-2 | CASSLESGRGGNEQFF | TGTGCCAGCAGCTTAGAGTCGGGAAGGGGGGGAAATGAGCAGTTCTTC
. | TRBJ2-1 | TRBD2 | TRBV7-2 | CASSFPGLPNEQFF | TGTGCCAGCAGCTTCCCGGGACTACCCAATGAGCAGTTCTTC
. | TRBJ2-7 | TRBD2 | TRBV14 | CASSLQTSGRASLGEQYF | TGTGCCAGCAGCCTACAGACTAGCGGGAGGGCCTCTCTCGGGGAGCAGTACTTC
. | TRBJ2-1 | . | TRBV28 | CASSYPSGMNNEQFF | TGTGCCAGCAGTTACCCTAGTGGAATGAACAATGAGCAGTTCTTC
. | TRBJ2-1 | TRBD2 | TRBV29-1 | CSVEDGGGSSYNEQFF | TGCAGCGTTGAAGATGGAGGCGGGAGCTCCTACAATGAGCAGTTCTTC
. | TRBJ1-1 | . | TRBV10-3 | CAIGGGTEAFF | TGTGCCATCGGGGGGGGTACTGAAGCTTTCTTT
. | TRBJ1-2 | . | TRBV30 | CAWSYPGAGGYTF | TGTGCCTGGAGTTATCCAGGGGCGGGGGGCTACACCTTC
few | TRBJ1-4 | TRBD1 | TRBV5-4 | CASSPRTGDEKLFF | TGTGCCAGCAGCCCACGGACAGGTGATGAAAAACTGTTTTTT
. | TRBJ2-1 | . | TRBV19 | CASTLKNEQFF | TGTGCCAGTACCCTCAAGAATGAGCAGTTCTTC
once | TRBJ1-5 | . | TRBV6-5 | CASSDRDSGQPQHF | TGTGCCAGCAGCGACCGGGATTCGGGTCAGCCCCAGCATTTT
. | TRBJ1-2 | TRBD1 | TRBV7-3 | CASSLTGQANYGYTF | TGTGCCAGCAGCTTAACGGGACAGGCCAACTATGGCTACACCTTC